The present T cell receptor beta chain was sequenced within a study of beta chain features in type 1 diabetes. Findings of the study overall: Across all four CD4+ subsets, people with type 1 diabetes showed modestly shorter TCRB CDR3s.

V lost 4 bases, J lost 0 bases, and 5 bases stayed unmatched. Germline lookup yields CDR1 SGHAT and CDR2 FQDESV (reference sequence). CDR3 length: 16 residues. All of the isolated RNA was reverse transcribed, so expressed TCRB transcripts were sequenced. Sequencing used immunoSEQ multiplex PCR; TCRdb keeps in-frame clones, though not all of them. This table has roughly 140,000 clones, about 44% appearing once. On this clone itself: Its antigen is as yet unknown.

The J gene is TRBJ2-3, the V gene TRBV11-1; 9 bases map to TRBD2. This clonotype was sampled from a man aged 18 to 35 in good health. Sequences were obtained from Tregs from blood. CDR3 coding DNA: TGTGCCAGCAGCTCCTCCGGACTAGCGAGCACAGATACGCAGTATTTT. It codes for CASSSSGLASTDTQYF. Filled out from reference TRBV11-1 and TRBJ2-3, the complete variable domain reads EAEVAQSPRYKITEKSQAVAFWCDPISGHATLYWYRQILGQGPELLVQFQDESVVDDSQLPKDRFSAERLKGVDSTLKIQPAELGDSAMYLCASSSSGLASTDTQYFGPGTRLTVL.